This T cell receptor (beta chain) comes out of a study of shared clonotypes between healthy human individuals. The method was immunoSEQ multiplex PCR; TCRdb's version includes in-frame clones alone and lacks a portion of them. The sample lists approximately 2,300,000 clones, approximately 90% seen once, with 0.37% in the top ten. Germline CDR1 LNHNV, CDR2 YYDKDF (reference sequence). Losses at the gene ends were 3 bases for V and 1 base for J; bases not matched to a gene: 3. CDR3 length equals 15 residues. The source is a man between 18 and 35 years old in good health. Some clones in this sample may be carry-over from other donors' samples. The specimen sequenced was naive CD4+ T cells from PBMCs. Subset reported: CD45RA+ positively selected. The J gene is TRBJ1-3, the V gene TRBV15; TRBD1 agrees at 7 bases. This CDR3 reads CATSRGQQSGNTIYF. The CDR3, as DNA: TGTGCCACCAGCAGGGGACAGCAATCTGGAAACACCATATATTTT.